These 26 T cell receptor beta chains came from one sample sequenced in a study of blood T cell repertoires in COVID-19. This table comes from immunoSEQ multiplex PCR, and its TCRdb copy is limited to in-frame clones, with some not included. The table shows some 270,000 clones, with approximately 84% occurring only once. Sequenced input: peripheral blood. These TCRs come from a person aged 65 to 79 with COVID-19, enrolled during active disease.

This clone has only one observation. V gene TRBV5-4 combines with J gene TRBJ2-1; D unclear. The V and J ends lost 2 bases and 3 bases respectively, with 6 bases between them. The CDR3 runs 13 residues. The germline V gene encodes CDR1 SGHNT and CDR2 YYREEE (reference sequence). CDR3 sequence: CASSFPGYNEQFF. The DNA of the CDR3 is TGTGCCAGCAGCTTCCCAGGCTACAATGAGCAGTTCTTC.

V is TRBV9 and J is TRBJ1-4, with D tentatively TRBD1 (6 bases). V was shortened by 5 bases and J by 1 base, with 18 bases between the two germline ends. Germline V lookup: CDR1 SGDLS, CDR2 YYNGEE. The CDR3 is made up of 17 amino acids. The CDR3 loop reads CASSAGGLGRTNEKLFF. DNA of the CDR3: TGTGCCAGCAGTGCGGGGGGCTTAGGTCGAACTAATGAAAAACTGTTTTTT.

This sequence joins TRBV19 and TRBJ2-6; D might be TRBD1 (6 bases). Looked up from germline, CDR1 is LNHDA and CDR2 is SQIVND (reference sequence). The V end lost 2 bases, the J end lost 4 bases, and 9 bases lay between the germline ends. The CDR3 is 15 amino acids. Here the CDR3 reads CASSILGTGANVLTF. DNA for the CDR3: TGTGCCAGTAGTATATTGGGGACAGGGGCCAACGTCCTGACTTTC.

The genes are TRBV4-3 and TRBJ1-2; TRBD1 might be the D (5 bases). The germline V gene encodes CDR1 LGHNA and CDR2 YSLEER. CDR3 length: 14 residues. Trimming took 3 bases from V and 4 from J, leaving 12 bases between them. The CDR3 loop reads CASSQGEVGYGYTF. In nucleotides, the CDR3 is TGCGCCAGCAGCCAGGGGGAGGTCGGCTATGGCTACACCTTC.

As regards this clone: This specimen includes other DNA sequences encoding the same CDR3. The chain carries TRBV12-3 or TRBV12-4 and TRBJ1-2; D remains unclear. There are 12 residues in the CDR3. Deletions cut 3 bases from V and 2 bases from J, with 4 bases between. The CDR3 DNA is TGTGCCAGCAGTTTTGGCAACTATGGCTACACCTTC. Translated: CASSFGNYGYTF.

Here the CDR3 DNA reads TGCGCCAGCAGCCAAGAACTAACAGGGGGAGCCAATCAGCCCCAGCATTTT. It specifies CASSQELTGGANQPQHF. This sequence joins TRBV4-3 and TRBJ1-5, with 8 nucleotides matching TRBD1. CDR1 and CDR2 (germline): LGHNA, YSLEER. With V trimmed by 0 bases and J by 3 bases, 7 bases remained unmatched. The CDR3 consists of 17 residues.

In nucleotides, the CDR3 is TGTGCCAGCAGCAACCCGGGCGGACTAGCGGACGAGCAGTACTTC. It specifies CASSNPGGLADEQYF. This sequence joins TRBV6-2 or TRBV6-3 and TRBJ2-7, with 10 positions matching TRBD2. Losses at the gene ends were 6 bases for V and 5 bases for J; bases not matched to a gene: 10. Germline CDR1 is MNHEY and CDR2 is SVGEGT. The CDR3 is made up of 15 amino acids.

This chain joins TRBV28 and TRBJ2-3; D perhaps matches TRBD2 (6 bases). V shed 2 bases and J shed 5 bases, with 20 bases lying between them. Germline assignment: CDR1 MDHEN and CDR2 SYDVKM. This CDR3 contains 17 residues. CDR3 sequence reads: CASSLRSPGLLQDTQYF. The CDR3 DNA reads TGTGCCAGCAGTTTAAGATCCCCGGGACTCTTGCAAGATACGCAGTATTTT.

The chain carries TRBV19 and TRBJ2-7, with TRBD2 matching 11 bases. V shed 5 bases and J 2 bases; nucleotides not matched to a gene: 5. Germline lookup yields CDR1 LNHDA and CDR2 SQIVND (reference sequence). CDR3 length: 15 amino acids. The CDR3 here is CASSPIAGGPYEQYF. The CDR3 nucleotides read TGTGCCAGTAGTCCAATAGCGGGGGGGCCCTACGAGCAGTACTTC.

Only a few counts were recorded for this clone. The chain is built from TRBV28 and TRBJ1-4, with 7 bases that match TRBD1. The CDR3 spans 15 residues. Looked up from germline, CDR1 is MDHEN and CDR2 is SYDVKM. V lost 6 bases to trimming and J lost 7 bases; unmatched junction nucleotides: 11. CDR3 bases: TGTGCCAGCAGACCCGAGGGGGCTGGAAGTGAAAAACTGTTTTTT. Amino acid sequence: CASRPEGAGSEKLFF.

In its sample, this clone was seen once. This chain joins TRBV19 and TRBJ2-3, with a weak D call TRBD2 (6 bases). This CDR3 has 14 amino acids. V shed 7 bases and J shed 2 bases, with 13 bases lying between them. Germline CDR1 and CDR2: LNHDA and SQIVND (reference sequence). CDR3 in DNA: TGTGCCAGTAAGGCGGGGATCACCACAGATACGCAGTATTTT. Translation gives CASKAGITTDTQYF.

Only a few counts were recorded for this clone. The chain links TRBV5-6 to TRBJ1-2, with TRBD1 identical over 7 bases. The J segment lost 4 bases and the V segment lost 1 base, leaving 4 bases of the junction unmatched. Germline CDR1 and CDR2: SGHDT and YYEEEE. This CDR3 has 14 residues. The DNA for the CDR3 is TGTGCCAGCAGCTTGCTAGGGACAGTCTATGGCTACACCTTC. This encodes CASSLLGTVYGYTF.

CDR3 amino acids: CASLVERPSFGYTF. The CDR3 coding sequence is TGTGCCAGCTTAGTTGAGAGGCCGTCCTTCGGCTACACCTTC. The chain couples TRBV7-9 to TRBJ1-2; D call uncertain. CDR3 length equals 14 residues. The V gene lost 8 bases and the J gene lost 8 bases, with 21 bases spanning the gap. Germline lookup yields CDR1 SEHNR and CDR2 FQNEAQ (reference sequence).

With respect to this clone: Other nucleotide sequences from this sample produce the same CDR3. The chain carries TRBV27 and TRBJ2-7; D ambiguous. CDR3 length: 13 amino acids. V dropped 3 bases and J dropped 0 bases, with 6 bases sitting between them. The germline gives CDR1 MNHEY, CDR2 SMNVEV (reference sequence). The CDR3 loop is CASSFSSSYEQYF. CDR3 in DNA: TGTGCCAGCAGTTTCTCGAGCTCCTACGAGCAGTACTTC.

This chain uses TRBV5-1 with TRBJ2-3; TRBD2 agrees at 10 bases. The junction had 5 bases not matched to a gene; V was cut back by 5 bases and J by 5 bases. This CDR3 comprises 14 residues. Germline CDR1 reads SGHRS; CDR2 reads YFSETQ. For the CDR3, the DNA is TGCGCCAGCAGATTAGCGGGGGGTGTAGATACGCAGTATTTT. It yields the protein CASRLAGGVDTQYF.

The chain is built from TRBV29-1 and TRBJ1-1; 7 nucleotides agree with TRBD1. Germline loops: CDR1 SQVTM, CDR2 ANQGSEA. The CDR3 consists of 13 residues. After removal of 7 bases from V and 0 bases from J, the junction contained 5 bases not matched to a gene. DNA of the CDR3: TGCAGCGGCCAGGGGGGCATGAACACTGAAGCTTTCTTT. Protein product: CSGQGGMNTEAFF.

This rearrangement joins TRBV27 to TRBJ1-2; 7 nucleotides agree with TRBD1. The CDR3 contains 13 residues. With V trimmed by 11 bases and J by 4 bases, 10 bases remained unmatched. Germline V gene sequence: CDR1 MNHEY, CDR2 SMNVEV (reference sequence). The CDR3, as DNA: TGTGCCGCCGGAGGGCCAGGGGGCTATGGCTACACCTTC. The encoded protein is CAAGGPGGYGYTF.

The V and J genes are TRBV28 and TRBJ2-5; D gene uncertain. Trimming cost V 7 bases and J 2 bases, with 14 bases left between them. The CDR3 runs to 14 residues. CDR1 and CDR2 from the germline V gene are MDHEN and SYDVKM. The CDR3 loop reads CASTLSHRQETQYF. The CDR3 DNA sequence: TGTGCCAGCACCCTAAGCCACAGACAAGAGACCCAGTACTTC. Supplemented by reference TRBV28 and TRBJ2-5, the full variable domain reads DVKVTQSSRYLVKRTGEKVFLECVQDMDHENMFWYRQDPGLGLRLIYFSYDVKMKEKGDIPEGYSVSREKKERFSLILESASTNQTSMYLCASTLSHRQETQYFGPGTRLLVL.

V and J are TRBV27 and TRBJ1-2; perhaps TRBD1 as D (5 bases). Trimming took off 5 bases at V and 0 bases at J, with 10 bases between the two ends. CDR1 is MNHEY and CDR2 is SMNVEV in the germline V gene (reference sequence). The CDR3 runs to 14 residues. The chain's CDR3 is CASSGGRANYGYTF. CDR3 nucleotide sequence: TGTGCCAGCAGTGGCGGCAGGGCTAACTATGGCTACACCTTC.

The genes are TRBV5-8 and TRBJ1-1, with 8 positions matching TRBD1. The CDR3 covers 14 residues. J gave up 2 bases and V 4 bases, and 4 bases lay outside the gene matches. In germline, CDR1 is SGHTS, CDR2 YDEGEE. CDR3 sequence reads: CASSPGQGNTEAFF. The CDR3 region has the DNA TGTGCCAGCAGCCCCGGACAGGGCAACACTGAAGCTTTCTTT.

The J gene is TRBJ2-1, the V gene TRBV7-2, with TRBD2 identical over 14 bases. CDR3 length: 16 residues. CDR1 and CDR2 (germline): SGHTA, FQGNSA. The J segment lost 8 bases and the V segment lost 5 bases, leaving 8 bases of the junction unmatched. The CDR3 region is CASSIRLAGGRDEQFF. DNA of the CDR3: TGTGCCAGCAGCATAAGACTAGCGGGAGGGAGGGATGAGCAGTTCTTC.

The chain links TRBV12-3 or TRBV12-4 to TRBJ2-1, with unresolved D. The V end was cut by 6 bases, the J end by 1 base, with 7 bases between. This CDR3 contains 13 residues. CDR3 residues: CASSPVSYNEQFF. CDR3 in DNA: TGTGCCAGCAGCCCCGTTTCCTACAATGAGCAGTTCTTC.

This clone appeared once. The chain couples TRBV14 to TRBJ1-1; 8 nucleotides agree with TRBD1. The CDR3 covers 13 residues. CDR1 is SGHDN, CDR2 FVKESK, per germline. Trimming at V came to 5 bases and at J to 5 bases, leaving 4 bases not matched to a gene. The DNA of the CDR3 is TGTGCCAGCAGCACCACAGGGGGAACTGAAGCTTTCTTT. Its protein product is CASSTTGGTEAFF.

The chain couples TRBV11-2 to TRBJ2-5; TRBD2 aligns across 7 bases. Germline assignment: CDR1 SGHAT and CDR2 FQNNGV. The ends lost 5 bases at V and 5 bases at J; junction bases unmatched: 8. This CDR3 spans 14 amino acids. The CDR3 protein is CASSERYGRETQYF. For the CDR3, the DNA is TGTGCCAGCAGCGAGAGGTACGGGAGGGAGACCCAGTACTTC. Full variable domain (rest looked up from reference TRBV11-2 and TRBJ2-5): EAGVAQSPRYKIIEKRQSVAFWCNPISGHATLYWYQQILGQGPKLLIQFQNNGVVDDSQLPKDRFSAERLKGVDSTLKIQPAKLEDSAVYLCASSERYGRETQYFGPGTRLLVL.

V usage is TRBV14 and J usage is TRBJ2-5; a possible D gene is TRBD1 (6 bases). Germline V gene sequence: CDR1 SGHDN, CDR2 FVKESK. The length of the CDR3 is 15 residues. Trimming took 0 bases from V and 5 from J, leaving 13 bases between them. The CDR3 here is CASSQDRGLWETQYF. CDR3 bases: TGTGCCAGCAGCCAAGATAGGGGGTTATGGGAGACCCAGTACTTC.

The chain links TRBV6-5 to TRBJ1-3; maybe TRBD1 (5 bases). Trimming shortened V by 8 bases and J by 1 base, and 12 bases separated the two germline ends. Germline V gene sequence: CDR1 MNHEY, CDR2 SVGAGI. The CDR3 loop spans 14 amino acids. Here the CDR3 DNA reads TGTGCCAGCCGGCAGGGTAATTCTGGAAACACCATATATTTT. Translation: CASRQGNSGNTIYF.